These 11 T cell receptor beta chains came from one sample sequenced in a study of cytomegalovirus exposure and HLA in healthy donors. The PCR had 60 Vbeta and 13 Jbeta primers. Some clones are missing from TCRdb's copy, which holds only in-frame ones; the method was immunoSEQ multiplex PCR. Found here are more than 130,000 clones, 73% of them singletons; the top ten hold roughly 14%. Sequenced: PBMCs. Receptors were obtained from a human donor in good health.

The rearrangement links TRBV9 to TRBJ2-3; possible D gene TRBD1, 6 bases. The ends were cut back, 1 base at V and 8 bases at J, with 11 bases in the middle. Germline V gene sequence: CDR1 SGDLS, CDR2 YYNGEE. The CDR3 covers 13 residues. This chain's CDR3 is CASSVSGRGTQYF. The CDR3, as DNA: TGTGCCAGCAGCGTATCCGGCAGGGGTACGCAGTATTTT.

The sample holds a few counts of this clone. This sample also contains other DNA sequences that code for the same CDR3. The rearrangement joins TRBV19 to TRBJ1-2, with D possibly matching TRBD1 (5 bases). Trimming removed 1 base from V and 4 bases from J, with 7 bases in between. Germline assignment: CDR1 LNHDA and CDR2 SQIVND (reference sequence). This CDR3 has 13 residues. CDR3 sequence reads: CASSIGQPYGYTF. CDR3 bases: TGTGCCAGTAGTATAGGACAGCCCTATGGCTACACCTTC.

The J gene is TRBJ1-4, the V gene TRBV27; TRBD1 is a possible D gene (6 bases). V lost 5 bases and J lost 3, with 13 bases in between. The CDR3 has 15 residues. Germline-derived CDR1 and CDR2 are MNHEY and SMNVEV (reference sequence). The DNA for the CDR3 is TGTGCCAGCAGTGCCAGGGGAGGGGCTAATGAAAAACTGTTTTTT. Encoded protein: CASSARGGANEKLFF.

Remarks on this clone: The junction shows a germline mismatch at one end, possibly a read error. V and J are TRBV7-3 and TRBJ2-2; 15 bases line up with TRBD2. The CDR3 runs to 13 residues. Germline V gene data show CDR1 as SGHTA and CDR2 as FQGTGA. The CDR3 spells CASSPGLAGGLFF. CDR3 coding DNA: TGTGCCAGCAGCCCGGGACTAGCGGGGGGGCTGTTTTTT.

The chain combines TRBV30 with TRBJ1-1, with D possibly matching TRBD1 (6 bases). This CDR3 has 15 residues. The germline V and J ends were trimmed by 0 bases and 1 base, with 12 bases remaining between them. Germline V gene lookup returns CDR1 GTSNPN and CDR2 SVGIG (reference sequence). The CDR3 spells CAWSVRGGGNTEAFF. CDR3 bases: TGTGCCTGGAGTGTACGGGGAGGGGGGAACACTGAAGCTTTCTTT.

The sample holds a few counts of this clone. The chain joins TRBV7-6 to TRBJ2-3, with 10 bases fitting TRBD2. This CDR3 is 15 amino acids long. V lost 5 bases, J lost 2 bases, and 4 bases stayed unmatched. Per the germline V gene, CDR1 is SGHVS and CDR2 is FNYEAQ. The CDR3 region has the DNA TGTGCCAGCAGCCGAAGCGGGGGGGCCACAGATACGCAGTATTTT. It translates to CASSRSGGATDTQYF.

The V gene is TRBV5-1, the J gene TRBJ1-1; D is ambiguous. V was cut by 0 bases and J by 1 base, with 7 bases left in between. The CDR3 contains 14 residues. Germline V lookup: CDR1 SGHRS, CDR2 YFSETQ. The CDR3 region has the DNA TGCGCCAGCAGCTTGGGCAGATCGAACACTGAAGCTTTCTTT. Translated, it gives CASSLGRSNTEAFF.

V usage is TRBV5-1 and J usage is TRBJ1-1; tentative D call: TRBD1 (6 bases). Trimming pared 0 bases from V and 1 base from J, leaving 7 bases between. The CDR3 is 14 amino acids. Germline assignment: CDR1 SGHRS and CDR2 YFSETQ. The CDR3 DNA is TGCGCCAGCAGCTTGGGGGACACGAACACTGAAGCTTTCTTT. Translation gives CASSLGDTNTEAFF.

The genes are TRBV5-6 and TRBJ1-2, with D possibly TRBD1 on 5 matching bases. The V end lost 4 bases, the J end lost 0 bases, and 13 bases lay between the germline ends. Germline V CDR1 and CDR2: SGHDT, YYEEEE. The CDR3 spans 15 residues. CDR3 in amino acids: CASSPWGGANYGYTF. The CDR3 nucleotides are TGTGCCAGCAGCCCTTGGGGGGGAGCTAACTATGGCTACACCTTC.

J is TRBJ2-5 and V is TRBV7-6; tentatively, D is TRBD2 (7 bases). V lost 5 bases and J 2 bases, leaving 15 bases between the germline ends. Per the germline V gene, CDR1 is SGHVS and CDR2 is FNYEAQ. The CDR3 is made up of 15 amino acids. The CDR3 loop reads CASSPKGGAQETQYF. The CDR3 DNA follows: TGTGCCAGCAGCCCTAAAGGGGGGGCGCAAGAGACCCAGTACTTC.

This clone was picked up one time. This rearrangement joins TRBV9 to TRBJ1-2; D call uncertain. Trimming removed 3 bases at V and 4 bases at J, with 7 bases between. Germline values: CDR1 SGDLS, CDR2 YYNGEE. This CDR3 contains 12 residues. CDR3 nucleotide sequence: TGTGCCAGCAGCGAGAGTAGCTATGGCTACACCTTC. It translates to CASSESSYGYTF.